The 23 T cell receptor beta chains below all came from one sample that was sequenced in a study of T cells in Graves' hyperthyroidism and ophthalmopathy. Regions amplified from RNA transcripts were the TCR beta CDR3 regions. Using the HTBI primer set, a first-round RT-PCR was run on the TCR CDR3. TCRdb re-called the multiplex PCR reads with MiXCR, one entry per CDR3 protein. The profile shows 600,000 or so distinct CDR3 sequences, approximately 15% of them singletons. The specimen was blood. The receptors here all came from a woman between 18 and 29 years old with Graves' ophthalmopathy.

This clonotype was detected many times. This chain links TRBV12-3 or TRBV12-4 with TRBJ2-3; 9 bases map to TRBD1. The V segment lost 3 bases and the J segment 7 bases; nucleotides outside the gene matches: 5. The CDR3 sequence is 14 residues long. As DNA, the CDR3 is TGTGCCAGCAGTTTGGGACAGGGCGTGCATACGCAGTATTTT. It specifies CASSLGQGVHTQYF.

The sample holds many counts of this clonotype. The chain has TRBV28 and TRBJ1-2; no definite D call. The CDR3 is 12 residues long. CDR1 is MDHEN and CDR2 is SYDVKM in the germline V gene. V was cut by 8 bases and J by 4 bases, with 11 bases left in between. The CDR3 loop reads CASARETYGYTF. CDR3 nucleotides: TGTGCCAGCGCGCGGGAAACCTATGGCTACACCTTC.

The chain recombines TRBV4-1 with TRBJ2-2; D remains unclear. This CDR3 contains 17 residues. V was cut by 3 bases and J by 3 bases, with 17 bases left in between. Germline assignment: CDR1 MGHRA and CDR2 YSYEKL. The DNA of the CDR3 is TGCGCCAGCAGCCAGGTGAAGGAGACTGATCACACCGGGGAGCTGTTTTTT. It translates to CASSQVKETDHTGELFF.

The table lists this clonotype with many counts. This chain uses TRBV13 with TRBJ1-5; 12 nucleotides agree with TRBD1. CDR3 length: 16 amino acids. V was pared by 5 bases and J by 6 bases, with 8 bases of the junction left unmatched. From germline, CDR1 is PRHDT and CDR2 FYEKMQ (reference sequence). The CDR3 loop reads CASSRTGQGARQPQHF. DNA of the CDR3: TGTGCCAGCAGCCGTACGGGACAGGGGGCGCGTCAGCCCCAGCATTTT.

Many counts were recorded for this clonotype. The rearrangement joins TRBV28 to TRBJ2-2; 7 nucleotides match TRBD2. With V trimmed by 7 bases and J by 1 base, 0 bases remained unmatched. This CDR3 is 13 amino acids long. The germline gives CDR1 MDHEN, CDR2 SYDVKM. The CDR3 region is CASKRENTGELFF. CDR3 in DNA: TGTGCCAGCAAGCGGGAGAACACCGGGGAGCTGTTTTTT. The whole variable domain, filled in from reference TRBV28 and TRBJ2-2, reads DVKVTQSSRYLVKRTGEKVFLECVQDMDHENMFWYRQDPGLGLRLIYFSYDVKMKEKGDIPEGYSVSREKKERFSLILESASTNQTSMYLCASKRENTGELFFGEGSRLTVL.

As regards this clonotype: A much larger clone differs by one base, so this may be a read error. The chain combines TRBV28 with TRBJ2-2; D call uncertain. The CDR3 loop spans 15 amino acids. V dropped 3 bases and J dropped 4 bases, with 12 bases sitting between them. Germline V gene sequence: CDR1 MDHEN, CDR2 SYDVKM. The CDR3 loop reads CASSFSRWATGELFF. The CDR3, as DNA: TGTGCCAGCAGTTTCTCCCGTTGGGCCACCGGGGAGCTGTTTTTT.

With respect to this clonotype: Given a much more abundant clone one base away, this may be a read error. The chain links TRBV12-3 or TRBV12-4 to TRBJ2-1, with TRBD2 identical over 11 bases. The J call is uncertain, as TRBJ2-7 better fits the DNA end. This CDR3 is 17 amino acids long. The CDR3, as DNA: TGTGCCAGCAGCCCGGGACTAGCGGAATTTCCAACCAATGAGCAGTACTTC. Translation gives CASSPGLAEFPTNEQYF.

CDR3 nucleotides: TGTGCCAGCATCCATGCCGCGGGAGGGCAAGAGACCCAGTACTTC. Protein sequence: CASIHAAGGQETQYF. This sequence joins TRBV6-2 or TRBV6-3 and TRBJ2-5, with 9 bases aligning to TRBD2. V was pared by 7 bases and J by 2 bases, with 8 bases of the junction left unmatched. Germline V gene sequence: CDR1 MNHEY, CDR2 SVGEGT. The CDR3 consists of 15 residues.

This clonotype showed up just once. It may be a read error: a sequence one base away is much more abundant. The chain couples TRBV27 to TRBJ2-1, with D possibly called TRBD1 or TRBD2 (5 bases each). The CDR3 runs to 15 residues. Germline V gene sequence: CDR1 MNHEY, CDR2 SMNVEV (reference sequence). The CDR3, as DNA: TGTGCCAGCAGTGATGGGGGAGCACTCTACAATGAGCAGTCCTTC. Protein: CASSDGGALYNEQSF.

In this sample, this clonotype turned up a few times. The CDR3 nucleotides are TGTGCCAGCAGTGAAACCAGGGTTATAGGTGGCTACACCTTC. Translation: CASSETRVIGGYTF. The chain links TRBV2 to TRBJ1-2; D perhaps matches TRBD1 (5 bases). The V gene lost 2 bases and the J gene lost 7 bases, with 14 bases spanning the gap. Germline V lookup: CDR1 SNHLY, CDR2 FYNNEI. The CDR3 runs to 14 residues.

The sample holds a few counts of this clonotype. The J gene is TRBJ1-4, the V gene TRBV6-1; D is perhaps TRBD1 (6 bases). CDR3 length equals 13 residues. V lost 5 bases, J lost 8 bases, and 12 bases lay in between. Germline V gene data show CDR1 as MNHNS and CDR2 as SASEGT. The CDR3 bases are TGTGCCAGCAGTCTTGGACAGTCGGAAAAACTGTTTTTT. It translates to CASSLGQSEKLFF.

The table lists this clonotype with a few counts. The V and J genes are TRBV28 and TRBJ2-1, with a possible D match to TRBD2 (7 bases). Germline loops: CDR1 MDHEN, CDR2 SYDVKM. V was cut by 3 bases and J by 6 bases, with 18 bases left in between. CDR3 length equals 16 residues. The CDR3 protein is CASSFEGGGLPNEQFF. CDR3 bases: TGTGCCAGCAGTTTTGAGGGGGGGGGACTACCCAATGAGCAGTTCTTC.

This chain links TRBV28 with TRBJ1-1; perhaps TRBD1 as D (5 bases). The CDR3 is 14 residues long. V was pared by 6 bases and J by 5 bases, with 16 bases between. Germline V CDR1 and CDR2: MDHEN, SYDVKM. The CDR3 DNA reads TGTGCCAGCAGCCTCAGGGTTCTGGGGACTGAAGCTTTCTTT. The encoded protein is CASSLRVLGTEAFF.

With regard to this clonotype: At one of its ends the junction is not consistent with the germline gene, which may arise from a read error. The rearrangement uses TRBV27 and TRBJ2-5; TRBD1 agrees at 8 bases. The CDR3 is made up of 15 amino acids. Germline V gives CDR1 MNHEY, CDR2 SMNVEV (reference sequence). The chain's CDR3 is CASSVSTGEQETQYF. In nucleotides, the CDR3 is TGTGCCAGCAGTGTATCGACAGGGGAACAAGAGACCCAGTACTTC.

This clonotype was recorded many times. In DNA form, the CDR3 reads TGTGCCAGCAGCTTCCGGGGGACCCAGTACTTC. It codes for CASSFRGTQYF. The chain combines TRBV28 with TRBJ2-5, with D possibly being TRBD2 (5 bases). Germline values: CDR1 MDHEN, CDR2 SYDVKM. The V gene lost 6 bases and the J gene lost 7 bases, with 9 bases spanning the gap. This CDR3 has 11 residues.

The rearrangement links TRBV20-1 to TRBJ2-6, with 10 bases aligning to TRBD1. CDR1 and CDR2 (germline): DFQATT, SNEGSKA (reference sequence). J lost 0 bases, V lost 0 bases, and 11 bases had no gene match. The length of the CDR3 is 20 residues. As DNA, the CDR3 is TGCAGTGCTAGAGACCTTACCAGGACAGGGGGAAGCTCTGGGGCCAACGTCCTGACTTTC. Its translation is CSARDLTRTGGSSGANVLTF.

The table lists this clonotype with many counts. This chain joins TRBV27 and TRBJ2-1; TRBD1 matches at 8 bases. The germline V gene encodes CDR1 MNHEY and CDR2 SMNVEV (reference sequence). This CDR3 has 14 residues. V was clipped by 5 bases and J by 7 bases; unmatched bases: 7. In DNA form, the CDR3 reads TGTGCCAGCAGTACGTCCGGGACAGGTAATGAGCAGTTCTTC. Translation gives CASSTSGTGNEQFF.

This clonotype showed up just a few times. A much bigger clone sits one base away, suggesting this may be a read error. CDR3 residues: CASSHQGNEQFF. The CDR3 nucleotides read TGTGCCAGCAGTCATCAGGGAAATGAGCAGTTCTTC. V is TRBV7-3 and J is TRBJ2-1, with D possibly matching TRBD1 (5 bases). The germline V gene encodes CDR1 SGHTA and CDR2 FQGTGA. This CDR3 is built from 12 residues. The V and J ends lost 6 bases and 7 bases respectively, with 10 bases between them.

The chain links TRBV6-1 to TRBJ1-4, with TRBD1 matching over 10 bases. J gave up 0 bases and V 5 bases, and 12 bases lay outside the gene matches. CDR3 length: 19 amino acids. Germline V lookup: CDR1 MNHNS, CDR2 SASEGT. The CDR3 nucleotides are TGTGCCAGCAGTCTCCGGGACAGGGGTTCCGTAGCAACTAATGAAAAACTGTTTTTT. The encoded protein is CASSLRDRGSVATNEKLFF.

This clonotype has a count of ten or more. The rearrangement links TRBV9 to TRBJ2-1; 7 bases map to TRBD2. J was trimmed by 5 bases and V by 0 bases; bases with no gene match: 8. Germline V lookup: CDR1 SGDLS, CDR2 YYNGEE. This CDR3 region has 16 residues. CDR3 DNA: TGTGCCAGCAGCGTAGTGGCGGGAGAGGGGAACAATGAGCAGTTCTTC. This gives the protein CASSVVAGEGNNEQFF.

This clonotype was detected only a few times. This sequence joins TRBV6-6 and TRBJ1-2; 8 positions agree with TRBD1. The CDR3 consists of 15 residues. V lost 2 bases to trimming and J lost 3 bases; unmatched junction nucleotides: 5. In germline, CDR1 is MNHNY, CDR2 SVGAGI (reference sequence). CDR3 DNA sequence: TGTGCCAGCAGTTACGGGACAGGCCCTCACTATGGCTACACCTTC. This sequence encodes CASSYGTGPHYGYTF.

CDR3 DNA: TGTGCCAGCAGTTACGACAGATTCTACAATGAGCAGTTCTTC. Residues: CASSYDRFYNEQFF. This sequence joins TRBV6-5 and TRBJ2-1, with a possible D match to TRBD1 (5 bases). Germline V gene lookup returns CDR1 MNHEY and CDR2 SVGAGI. Trimming took off 2 bases at V and 3 bases at J, with 8 bases between the two ends. The CDR3 is 14 amino acids.

At least ten counts were recorded for this clonotype. This rearrangement joins TRBV9 to TRBJ2-3; 12 bases agree with TRBD2. The V gene end was trimmed by 3 bases and the J gene end by 2 bases; junction bases not matched to a gene: 4. Germline V gene lookup returns CDR1 SGDLS and CDR2 YYNGEE. This CDR3 contains 16 residues. The CDR3 DNA reads as TGTGCCAGCAGCGCGGGACTAGCGGGTTTCACAGATACGCAGTATTTT. This sequence encodes CASSAGLAGFTDTQYF.